The subject of this entry is one TCR beta chain. Its specificity is not known. Four subsets defined by CD45RA and CD27 were sorted after CD3, CD4, CD8 and live/dead staining. The sample originates from a study of naive and memory T cell subsets. Study-wide results and limits: Especially in CD8 cells, naive repertoires contained a few larger clonotypes, possibly CD45RA-re-expressing memory cells. Gini index rose across naive, CM, EM and EMRA in CD4 and CD8. Activation and differentiation may alter RNA-based TCR counts.

Two oligonucleotides, mixed equimolar, formed the beta constant-region primer covering TRBC1 and TRBC2. One entry per CDR3 protein results from TCRdb running MiXCR on the UMI-ligation and nested PCR reads. The data show some 150,000 distinct CDR3 sequences, 15% to 20% seen once. This CDR3 contains 14 residues. V shed 3 bases and J shed 3 bases, with 12 bases lying between them. Looked up from germline, CDR1 is MDHEN and CDR2 is SYDVKM. The sequenced material came from naive CD4+ T cells from blood. The rearrangement uses TRBV28 and TRBJ2-7; perhaps TRBD1 as D (5 bases). This sequence was found in a human donor in good health. CDR3 in amino acids: CASSFVQAFYEQYF. The CDR3 region has the DNA TGTGCCAGCAGTTTCGTACAGGCCTTCTACGAGCAGTACTTC.